The 14 T cell receptor beta chains given below trace back to one sample, sequenced in a study of T cells in Graves' hyperthyroidism and ophthalmopathy. RNA transcripts were the template for amplifying TCR beta CDR3 regions. Researchers ran a first-round RT-PCR on the TCR CDR3 using the HTBI primer set. TCRdb passed the multiplex PCR reads through MiXCR, listing each CDR3 protein once. The sample includes 460,000 or so distinct CDR3 sequences, over 13% seen only once; the top ten take less than 20%. Sequencing was carried out using blood. Receptor source: a woman aged 18 to 35 with Graves' hyperthyroidism.

This clonotype occurred many times. This chain connects TRBV6-1 to TRBJ2-5; 8 positions match TRBD1. Germline CDR1 MNHNS, CDR2 SASEGT. This CDR3 spans 16 amino acids. Trimming cost V 3 bases and J 5 bases; bases outside gene matches: 11. Here the CDR3 reads CASSELLAGGVETQYF. The CDR3 nucleotides read TGTGCCAGCAGTGAGCTCCTAGCAGGGGGCGTGGAGACCCAGTACTTC.

This clonotype has ten or more counts. The CDR3 DNA reads TGTGCCAGCAGCCCGGGACTAGCGGTCTACGAGCAGTACGTC. Translating gives CASSPGLAVYEQYV. The chain has TRBV2 and TRBJ2-7, with TRBD2 identical over 11 bases. V trimming: 6 bases; J trimming: 3 bases; junction bases outside the gene matches: 4. The V gene's germline CDR1 is SNHLY and CDR2 FYNNEI. The CDR3 is 14 amino acids.

This clonotype was detected a few times. The V and J genes are TRBV7-9 and TRBJ1-2, with a weak D call TRBD1 (6 bases). Trimming pared 5 bases from V and 7 bases from J, leaving 11 bases between. Germline CDR1 and CDR2: SEHNR and FQNEAQ (reference sequence). This CDR3 has 12 residues. CDR3: CASSLGQTGYTF. In DNA form, the CDR3 reads TGTGCCAGCAGCCTAGGACAGACTGGCTACACCTTC.

This clonotype was found a few times. The V and J genes are TRBV27 and TRBJ2-1; D unclear. The CDR3 extends over 14 amino acids. Trimming took 8 bases from V and 2 from J, leaving 13 bases between them. The germline CDR1 and CDR2 sequences are MNHEY and SMNVEV (reference sequence). CDR3 DNA: TGTGCCAGCTCCGTAATGTCCCCCTACAATGAGCAGTTCTTC. Translated: CASSVMSPYNEQFF.

This clonotype appeared many times. The chain carries TRBV27 and TRBJ1-2; D is unclear. The germline gives CDR1 MNHEY, CDR2 SMNVEV (reference sequence). Trimming stripped 2 bases from V and 8 bases from J, with 18 bases between. The CDR3 consists of 15 residues. The CDR3 DNA follows: TGTGCCAGCAGTTTAAATGTGGGCAGCTTTGGCGGCTACACCTTC. It encodes CASSLNVGSFGGYTF.

This clonotype has at least ten counts. The CDR3 loop reads CAWSRITGELFF. In DNA, the CDR3 is TGTGCCTGGAGTAGGATCACCGGGGAGCTGTTTTTT. This chain uses TRBV30 with TRBJ2-2; the D is unclear. This CDR3 has 12 amino acids. V lost 2 bases to trimming and J lost 4 bases, with 5 bases between them. Germline lookup yields CDR1 GTSNPN and CDR2 SVGIG (reference sequence).

This chain connects TRBV19 to TRBJ2-2, with D uncertain. Trimming took off 10 bases at V and 1 base at J, with 10 bases between the two ends. Germline V gene sequence: CDR1 LNHDA, CDR2 SQIVND (reference sequence). This CDR3 is built from 13 residues. In DNA, the CDR3 is TGTGCCACCTCTAGTCGGAACACCGGGGAGCTGTTTTTT. This gives the protein CATSSRNTGELFF.

This clonotype was detected many times. The rearrangement joins TRBV20-1 to TRBJ2-3; the D is unclear. Trimming pared 0 bases from V and 2 bases from J, leaving 12 bases between. This CDR3 spans 15 amino acids. Looked up from germline, CDR1 is DFQATT and CDR2 is SNEGSKA (reference sequence). This chain's CDR3 is CSARDQVGYTDTQYF. Written as DNA, the CDR3 is TGCAGTGCTAGAGATCAGGTGGGATACACAGATACGCAGTATTTT.

This clonotype was recorded at least ten times. V is TRBV5-1 and J is TRBJ2-2; 9 positions agree with TRBD1. This CDR3 has 17 residues. Germline values: CDR1 SGHRS, CDR2 YFSETQ. Trimming at V came to 2 bases and at J to 4 bases, leaving 9 bases not matched to a gene. The CDR3 DNA sequence: TGCGCCAGCAGCTTTTACGGACAGGGGTTGTCCACCGGGGAGCTGTTTTTT. This translates into CASSFYGQGLSTGELFF.

The V and J genes are TRBV2 and TRBJ1-5, with D possibly matching TRBD1 (6 bases). CDR1 and CDR2 (germline): SNHLY, FYNNEI. The CDR3 loop spans 19 amino acids. V was trimmed by 5 bases and J by 0 bases, leaving 23 bases between them. CDR3 DNA sequence: TGTGCCAGCAGTCACTGGACAGCCGCTAGATTTAGTAGCAATCAGCCCCAGCATTTT. It is translated as CASSHWTAARFSSNQPQHF.

This clonotype was seen only a few times. This sequence joins TRBV12-3 or TRBV12-4 and TRBJ1-3; D gene ambiguous. Trimming took 8 bases from V and 11 from J, leaving 16 bases between them. The length of the CDR3 is 12 residues. The CDR3 here is CASGIQGTAIYF. For the CDR3, the DNA is TGTGCCAGCGGAATTCAAGGTACCGCCATATATTTT.

This clonotype came up a few times. The chain has TRBV4-1 and TRBJ1-3, with D possibly matching TRBD1 (5 bases). The CDR3 runs to 14 residues. The germline V gene encodes CDR1 MGHRA and CDR2 YSYEKL. V was cut by 4 bases and J by 7 bases, with 14 bases left in between. The CDR3 is CASSPPGGFNTIYF. CDR3 DNA sequence: TGCGCCAGCAGCCCACCCGGGGGTTTTAACACCATATATTTT.

This clonotype appeared a few times. J is TRBJ2-3 and V is TRBV20-1, with a weak D call TRBD2 (6 bases). V was pared by 5 bases and J by 1 base, with 10 bases between. Germline V lookup: CDR1 DFQATT, CDR2 SNEGSKA (reference sequence). The CDR3 contains 13 residues. CDR3 region: CSAPASGTDTQYF. Here the CDR3 DNA reads TGCAGTGCTCCTGCTAGCGGCACAGATACGCAGTATTTT.

This clonotype has at least ten counts. The chain combines TRBV18 with TRBJ2-5; 8 nucleotides agree with TRBD2. V lost 2 bases, J lost 5 bases, and 10 bases stayed unmatched. The germline gives CDR1 KGHSH, CDR2 LQKENI. CDR3 length: 16 residues. This CDR3 is CASSPRGTRRAETQYF. The CDR3 DNA reads TGTGCCAGCTCACCAAGGGGGACTAGGAGGGCCGAGACCCAGTACTTC.